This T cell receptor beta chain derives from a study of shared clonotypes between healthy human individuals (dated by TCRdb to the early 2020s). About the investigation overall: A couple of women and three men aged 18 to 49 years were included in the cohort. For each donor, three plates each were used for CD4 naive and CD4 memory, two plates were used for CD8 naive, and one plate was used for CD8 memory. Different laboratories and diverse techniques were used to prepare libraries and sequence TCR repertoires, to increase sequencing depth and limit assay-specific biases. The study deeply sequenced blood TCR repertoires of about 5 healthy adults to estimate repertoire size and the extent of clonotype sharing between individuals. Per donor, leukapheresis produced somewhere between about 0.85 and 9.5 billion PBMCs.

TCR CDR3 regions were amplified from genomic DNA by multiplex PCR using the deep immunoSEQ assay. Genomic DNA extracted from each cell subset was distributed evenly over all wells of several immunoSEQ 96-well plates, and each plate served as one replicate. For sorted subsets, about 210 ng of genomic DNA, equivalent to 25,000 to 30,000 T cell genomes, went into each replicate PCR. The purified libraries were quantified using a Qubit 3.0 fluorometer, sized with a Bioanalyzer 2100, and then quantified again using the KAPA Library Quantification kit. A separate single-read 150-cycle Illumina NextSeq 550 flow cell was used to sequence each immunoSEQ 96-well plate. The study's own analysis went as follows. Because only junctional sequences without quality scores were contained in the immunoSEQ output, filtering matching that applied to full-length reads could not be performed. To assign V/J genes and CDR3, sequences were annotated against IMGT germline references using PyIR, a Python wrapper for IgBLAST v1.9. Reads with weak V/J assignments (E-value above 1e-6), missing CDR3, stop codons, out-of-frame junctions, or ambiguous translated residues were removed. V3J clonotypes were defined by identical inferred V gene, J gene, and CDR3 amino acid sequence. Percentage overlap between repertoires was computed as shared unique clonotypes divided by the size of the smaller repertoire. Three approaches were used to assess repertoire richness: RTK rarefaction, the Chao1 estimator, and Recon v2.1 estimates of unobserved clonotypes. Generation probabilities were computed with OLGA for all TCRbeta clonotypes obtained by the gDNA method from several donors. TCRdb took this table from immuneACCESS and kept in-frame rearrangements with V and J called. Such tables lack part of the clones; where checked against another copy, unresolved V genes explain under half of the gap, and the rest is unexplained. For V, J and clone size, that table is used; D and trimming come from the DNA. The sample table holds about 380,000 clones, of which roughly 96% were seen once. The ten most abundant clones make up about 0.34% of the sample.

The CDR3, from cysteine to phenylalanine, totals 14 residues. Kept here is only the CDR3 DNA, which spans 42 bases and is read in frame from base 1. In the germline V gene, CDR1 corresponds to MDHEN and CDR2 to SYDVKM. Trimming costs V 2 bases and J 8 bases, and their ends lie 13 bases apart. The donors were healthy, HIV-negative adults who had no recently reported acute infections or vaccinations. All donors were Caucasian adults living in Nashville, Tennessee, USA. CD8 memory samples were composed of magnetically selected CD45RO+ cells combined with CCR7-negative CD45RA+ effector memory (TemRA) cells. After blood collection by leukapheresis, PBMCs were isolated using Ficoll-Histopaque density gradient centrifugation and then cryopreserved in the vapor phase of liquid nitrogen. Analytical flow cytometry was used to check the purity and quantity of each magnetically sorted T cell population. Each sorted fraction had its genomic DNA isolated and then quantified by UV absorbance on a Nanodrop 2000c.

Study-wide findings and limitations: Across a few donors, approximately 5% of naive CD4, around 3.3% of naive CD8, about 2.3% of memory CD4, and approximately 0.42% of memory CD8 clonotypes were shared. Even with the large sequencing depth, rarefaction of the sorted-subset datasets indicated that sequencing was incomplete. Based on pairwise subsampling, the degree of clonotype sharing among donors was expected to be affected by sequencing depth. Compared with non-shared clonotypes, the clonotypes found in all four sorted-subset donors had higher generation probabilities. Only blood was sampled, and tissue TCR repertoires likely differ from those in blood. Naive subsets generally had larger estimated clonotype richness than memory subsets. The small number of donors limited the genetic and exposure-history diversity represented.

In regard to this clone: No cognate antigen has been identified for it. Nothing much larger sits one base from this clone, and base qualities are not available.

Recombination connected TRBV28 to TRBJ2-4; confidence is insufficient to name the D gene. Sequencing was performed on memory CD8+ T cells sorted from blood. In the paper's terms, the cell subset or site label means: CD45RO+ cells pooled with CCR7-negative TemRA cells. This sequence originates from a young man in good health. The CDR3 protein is CASSLPPGSDIQYF. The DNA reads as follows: TGTGCCAGCAGTTTACCCCCAGGTTCTGACATTCAGTACTTC. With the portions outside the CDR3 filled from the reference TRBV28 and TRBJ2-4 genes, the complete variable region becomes DVKVTQSSRYLVKRTGEKVFLECVQDMDHENMFWYRQDPGLGLRLIYFSYDVKMKEKGDIPEGYSVSREKKERFSLILESASTNQTSMYLCASSLPPGSDIQYFGAGTRLSVL.